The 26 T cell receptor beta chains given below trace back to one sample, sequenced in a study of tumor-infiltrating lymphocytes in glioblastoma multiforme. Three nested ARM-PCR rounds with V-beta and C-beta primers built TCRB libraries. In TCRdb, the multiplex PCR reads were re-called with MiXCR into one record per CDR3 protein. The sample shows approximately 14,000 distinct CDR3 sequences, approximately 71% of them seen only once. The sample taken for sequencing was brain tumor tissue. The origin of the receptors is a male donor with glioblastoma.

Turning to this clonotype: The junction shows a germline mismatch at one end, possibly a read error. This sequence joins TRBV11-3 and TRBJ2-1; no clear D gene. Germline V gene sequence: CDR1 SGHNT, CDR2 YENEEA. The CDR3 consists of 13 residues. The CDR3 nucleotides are TGTGTCAGCAGCTCGAGTGGGAAGGGTGAGCAGTTCTTC. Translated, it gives CVSSSSGKGEQFF.

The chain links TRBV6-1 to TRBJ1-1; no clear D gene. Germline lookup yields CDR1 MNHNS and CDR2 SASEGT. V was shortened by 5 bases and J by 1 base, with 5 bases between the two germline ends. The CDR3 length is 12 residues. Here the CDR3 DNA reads TGTGCCAGCAGTAGACAGAACACTGAAGCTTTCTTT. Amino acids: CASSRQNTEAFF.

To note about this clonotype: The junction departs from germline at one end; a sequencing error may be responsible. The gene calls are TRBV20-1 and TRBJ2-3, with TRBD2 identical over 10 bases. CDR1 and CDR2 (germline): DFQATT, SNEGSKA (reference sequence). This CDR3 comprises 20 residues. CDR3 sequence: CSASRPGPAGGPTSTDMQYF. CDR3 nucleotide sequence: TGCAGTGCTAGTCGCCCCGGACCAGCGGGAGGGCCGACTAGCACAGATATGCAGTATTTT.

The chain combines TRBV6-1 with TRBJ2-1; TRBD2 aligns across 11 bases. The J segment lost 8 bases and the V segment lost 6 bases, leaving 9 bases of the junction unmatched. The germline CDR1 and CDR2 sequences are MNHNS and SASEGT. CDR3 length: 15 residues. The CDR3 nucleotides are TGTGCCAGCAGAAAAACTAGCGGGAGTGGTCATGAGCAGTTCTTC. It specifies CASRKTSGSGHEQFF.

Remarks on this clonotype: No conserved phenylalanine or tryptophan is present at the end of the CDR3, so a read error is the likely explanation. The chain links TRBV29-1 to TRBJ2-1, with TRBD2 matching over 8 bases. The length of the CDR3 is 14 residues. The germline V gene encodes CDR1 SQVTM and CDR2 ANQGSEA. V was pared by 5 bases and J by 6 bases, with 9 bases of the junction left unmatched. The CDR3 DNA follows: TGCAGCGTTCCCTTGGGGACTAGACGCAATGAGCAGTTCATC. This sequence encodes CSVPLGTRRNEQFI.

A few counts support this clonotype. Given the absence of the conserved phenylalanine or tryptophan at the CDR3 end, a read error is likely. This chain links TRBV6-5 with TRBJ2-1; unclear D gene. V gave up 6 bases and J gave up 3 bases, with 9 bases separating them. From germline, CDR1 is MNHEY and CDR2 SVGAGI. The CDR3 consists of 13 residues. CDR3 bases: TGTGCCAGCAGACCGAACCTCTACAATGAGCAGTTCCTC. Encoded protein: CASRPNLYNEQFL.

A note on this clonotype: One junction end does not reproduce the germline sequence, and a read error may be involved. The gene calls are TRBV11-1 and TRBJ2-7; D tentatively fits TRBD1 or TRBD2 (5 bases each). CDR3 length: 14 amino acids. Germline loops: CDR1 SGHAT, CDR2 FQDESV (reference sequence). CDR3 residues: CVSSLGTHTYERYF. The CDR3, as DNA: TGTGTCAGCAGCTTGGGGACGCATACCTACGAGCGGTACTTC.

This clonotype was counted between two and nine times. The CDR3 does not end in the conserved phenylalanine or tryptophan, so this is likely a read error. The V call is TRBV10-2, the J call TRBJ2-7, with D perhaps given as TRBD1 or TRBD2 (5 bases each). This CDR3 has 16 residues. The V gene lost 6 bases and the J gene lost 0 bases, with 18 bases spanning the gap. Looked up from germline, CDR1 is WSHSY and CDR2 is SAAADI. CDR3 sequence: CASSRIRDVSSYEQYP. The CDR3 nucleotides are TGCGCCAGCAGCCGTATCAGGGACGTGAGCTCCTACGAGCAGTACCCC.

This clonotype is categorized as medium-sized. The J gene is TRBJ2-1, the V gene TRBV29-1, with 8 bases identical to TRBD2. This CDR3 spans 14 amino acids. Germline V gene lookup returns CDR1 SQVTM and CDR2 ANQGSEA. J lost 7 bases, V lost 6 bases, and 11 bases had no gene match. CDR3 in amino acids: CSVGRLIAGNEQFF. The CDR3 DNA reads TGCAGCGTAGGAAGATTAATAGCGGGAAATGAGCAGTTCTTC.

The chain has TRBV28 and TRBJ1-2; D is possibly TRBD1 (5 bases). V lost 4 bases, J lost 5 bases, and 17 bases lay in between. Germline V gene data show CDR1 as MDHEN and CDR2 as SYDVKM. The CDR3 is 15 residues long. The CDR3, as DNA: TGTGCCAGCAGTTCCACCGGGACCCGATTATATGGCTACACCTTC. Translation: CASSSTGTRLYGYTF.

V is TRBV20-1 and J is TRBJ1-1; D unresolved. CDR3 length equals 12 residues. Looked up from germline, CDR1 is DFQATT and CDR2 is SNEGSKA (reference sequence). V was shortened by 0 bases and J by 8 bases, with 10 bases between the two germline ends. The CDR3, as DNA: TGCAGTGCTAGAGATCGGTTAATCGAAGCTTTCTTT. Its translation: CSARDRLIEAFF.

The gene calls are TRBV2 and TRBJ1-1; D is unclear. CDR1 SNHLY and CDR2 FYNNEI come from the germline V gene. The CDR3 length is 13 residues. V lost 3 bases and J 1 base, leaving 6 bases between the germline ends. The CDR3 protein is CASSDIANTEAFF. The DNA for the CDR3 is TGTGCCAGCAGTGACATCGCGAACACTGAAGCTTTCTTT.

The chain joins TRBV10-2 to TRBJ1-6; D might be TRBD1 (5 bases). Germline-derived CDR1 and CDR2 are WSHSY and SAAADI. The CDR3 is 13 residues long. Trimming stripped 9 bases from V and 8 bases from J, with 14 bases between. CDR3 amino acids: CARREDTYSPLHF. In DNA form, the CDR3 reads TGCGCCAGAAGGGAGGACACCTATTCACCCCTCCACTTT.

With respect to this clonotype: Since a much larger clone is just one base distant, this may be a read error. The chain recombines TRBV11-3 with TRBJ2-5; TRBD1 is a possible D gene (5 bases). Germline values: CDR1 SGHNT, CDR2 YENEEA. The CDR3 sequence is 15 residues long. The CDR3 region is CASRLKEAGQETQYF. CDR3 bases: TGTGCCAGCCGCTTAAAAGAGGCAGGGCAAGAGACCCAGTACTTC.

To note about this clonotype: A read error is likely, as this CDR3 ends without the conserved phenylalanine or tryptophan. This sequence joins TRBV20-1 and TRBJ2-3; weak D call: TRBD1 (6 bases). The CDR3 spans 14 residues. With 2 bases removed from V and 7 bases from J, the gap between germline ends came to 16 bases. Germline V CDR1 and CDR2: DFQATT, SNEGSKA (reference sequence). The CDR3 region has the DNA TGCAGTGCTAGAAAGACAGGTGGGTTGAATACGCAGTATTCT. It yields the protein CSARKTGGLNTQYS.

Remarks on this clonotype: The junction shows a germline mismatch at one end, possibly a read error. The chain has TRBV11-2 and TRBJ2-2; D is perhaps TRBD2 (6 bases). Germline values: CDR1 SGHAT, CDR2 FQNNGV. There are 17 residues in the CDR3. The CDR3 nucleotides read TGTGCCAGCAGCTTAGGCGATCTTAGGGGACTCACCAGGGAGCTGTTTTTT. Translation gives CASSLGDLRGLTRELFF.

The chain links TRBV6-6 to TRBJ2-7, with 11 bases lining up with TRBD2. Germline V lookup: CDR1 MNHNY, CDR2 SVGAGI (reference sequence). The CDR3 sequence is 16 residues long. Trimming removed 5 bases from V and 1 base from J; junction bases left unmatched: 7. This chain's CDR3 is CASSLSGTSGSYEQYF. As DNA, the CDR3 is TGTGCCAGCAGTCTATCCGGGACTAGCGGATCCTACGAGCAGTACTTC.

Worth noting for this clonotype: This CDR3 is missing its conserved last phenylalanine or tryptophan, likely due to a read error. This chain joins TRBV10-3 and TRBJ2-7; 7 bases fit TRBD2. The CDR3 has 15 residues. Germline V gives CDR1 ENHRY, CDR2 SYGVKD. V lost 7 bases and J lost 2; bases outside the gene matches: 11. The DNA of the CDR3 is TGTGCCATCACCGGACTTGCGGGGGACCCCTACGAGCAGTACTTG. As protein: CAITGLAGDPYEQYL.

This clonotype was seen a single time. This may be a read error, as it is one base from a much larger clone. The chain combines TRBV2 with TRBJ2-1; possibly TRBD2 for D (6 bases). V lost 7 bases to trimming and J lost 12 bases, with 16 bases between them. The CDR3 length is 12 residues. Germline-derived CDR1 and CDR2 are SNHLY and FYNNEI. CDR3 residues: CASNLLASGQFF. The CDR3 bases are TGTGCCAGCAACCTCCTAGCGAGTGGGCAGTTCTTC.

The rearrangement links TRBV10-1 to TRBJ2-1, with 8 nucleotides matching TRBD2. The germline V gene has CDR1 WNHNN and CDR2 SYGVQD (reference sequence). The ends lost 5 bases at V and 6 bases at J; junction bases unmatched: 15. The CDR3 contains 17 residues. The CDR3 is CASSLAGLGPLPNEQFF. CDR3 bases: TGCGCCAGCAGTTTAGCGGGATTGGGGCCCTTACCCAATGAGCAGTTCTTC.

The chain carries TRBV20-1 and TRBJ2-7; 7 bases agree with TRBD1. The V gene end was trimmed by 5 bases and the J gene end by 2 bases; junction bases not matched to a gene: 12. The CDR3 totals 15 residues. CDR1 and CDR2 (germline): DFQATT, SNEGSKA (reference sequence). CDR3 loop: CSAFNTKGAPYEQYF. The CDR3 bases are TGCAGTGCTTTTAATACCAAGGGGGCCCCCTACGAGCAGTACTTC.

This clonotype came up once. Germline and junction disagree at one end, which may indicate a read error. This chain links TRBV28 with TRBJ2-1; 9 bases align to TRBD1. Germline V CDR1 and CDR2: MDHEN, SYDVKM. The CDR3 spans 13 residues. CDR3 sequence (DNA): TGTGTCAGCAGTCCCGGACAGGGGTATGAGCAGCTCTTC. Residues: CVSSPGQGYEQLF.

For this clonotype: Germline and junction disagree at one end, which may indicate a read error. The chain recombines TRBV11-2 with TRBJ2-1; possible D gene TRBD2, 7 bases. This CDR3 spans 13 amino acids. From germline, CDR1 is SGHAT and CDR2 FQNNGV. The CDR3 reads CASSLDRGGERFF. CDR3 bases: TGTGCCAGCAGCTTAGATAGGGGGGGCGAGCGGTTCTTC. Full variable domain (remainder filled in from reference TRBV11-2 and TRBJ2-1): EAGVAQSPRYKIIEKRQSVAFWCNPISGHATLYWYQQILGQGPKLLIQFQNNGVVDDSQLPKDRFSAERLKGVDSTLKIQPAKLEDSAVYLCASSLDRGGERFFGPGTRLTVL.

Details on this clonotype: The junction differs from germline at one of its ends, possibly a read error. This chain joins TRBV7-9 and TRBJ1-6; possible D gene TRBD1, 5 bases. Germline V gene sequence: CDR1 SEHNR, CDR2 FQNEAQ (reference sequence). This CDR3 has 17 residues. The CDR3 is CASSPPGTGGVPSLLHF. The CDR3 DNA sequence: TGTGCCAGCAGCCCCCCCGGTACCGGAGGGGTACCCTCACTCCTCCACTTT. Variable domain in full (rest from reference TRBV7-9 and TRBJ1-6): DTGVSQNPRHKITKRGQNVTFRCDPISEHNRLYWYRQTLGQGPEFLTYFQNEAQLEKSRLLSDRFSAERPKGSFSTLEIQRTEQGDSAMYLCASSPPGTGGVPSLLHFGNGTRLTVT.

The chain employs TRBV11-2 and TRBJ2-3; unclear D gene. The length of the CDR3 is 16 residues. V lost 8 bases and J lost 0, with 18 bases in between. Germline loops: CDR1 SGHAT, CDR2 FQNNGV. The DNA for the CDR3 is TGTGCCAGCTTAGATCCTGCAAACACTAGCACAGATACGCAGTATTTT. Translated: CASLDPANTSTDTQYF.

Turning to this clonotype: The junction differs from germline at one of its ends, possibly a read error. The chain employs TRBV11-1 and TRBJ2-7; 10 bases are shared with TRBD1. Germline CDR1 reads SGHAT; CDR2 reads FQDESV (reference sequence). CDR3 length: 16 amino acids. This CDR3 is CASSLAHLDRGYMQCF. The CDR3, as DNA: TGTGCCAGCAGCTTGGCGCATCTGGACAGGGGGTACATGCAGTGCTTC.